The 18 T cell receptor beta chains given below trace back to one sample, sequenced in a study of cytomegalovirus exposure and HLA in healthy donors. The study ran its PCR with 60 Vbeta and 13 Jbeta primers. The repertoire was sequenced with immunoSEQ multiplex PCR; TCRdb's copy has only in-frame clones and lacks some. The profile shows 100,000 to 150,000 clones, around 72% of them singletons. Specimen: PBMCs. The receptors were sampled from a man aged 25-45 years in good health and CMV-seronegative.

Here the CDR3 reads CAISERGSIQYF. DNA of the CDR3: TGTGCCATCAGTGAGCGGGGAAGCATTCAGTACTTC. The rearrangement links TRBV10-3 to TRBJ2-4; D perhaps matches TRBD2 (5 bases). Germline V gene sequence: CDR1 ENHRY, CDR2 SYGVKD. V lost 2 bases and J 9 bases, leaving 8 bases between the germline ends. The CDR3 contains 12 residues.

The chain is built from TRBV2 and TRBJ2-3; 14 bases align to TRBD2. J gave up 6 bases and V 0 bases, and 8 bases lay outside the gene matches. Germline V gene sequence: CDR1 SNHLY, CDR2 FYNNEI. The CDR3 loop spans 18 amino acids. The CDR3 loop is CASSEAIIRTSGRDTQYF. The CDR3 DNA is TGTGCCAGCAGTGAAGCGATTATACGGACTAGCGGGAGGGATACGCAGTATTTT.

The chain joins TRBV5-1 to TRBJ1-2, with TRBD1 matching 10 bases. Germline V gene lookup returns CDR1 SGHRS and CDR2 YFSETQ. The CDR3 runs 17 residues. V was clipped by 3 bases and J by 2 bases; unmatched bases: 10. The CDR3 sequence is CASSWGDRGHPNYGYTF. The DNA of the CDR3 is TGCGCCAGCAGCTGGGGGGACAGGGGCCATCCGAACTATGGCTACACCTTC.

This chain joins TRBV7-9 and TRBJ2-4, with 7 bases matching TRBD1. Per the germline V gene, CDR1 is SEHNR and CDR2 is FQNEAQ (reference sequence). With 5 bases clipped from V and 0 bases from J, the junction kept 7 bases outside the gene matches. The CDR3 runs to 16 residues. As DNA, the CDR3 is TGTGCCAGCAGCCCCCGGGACAGTGTAGCCAAAAACATTCAGTACTTC. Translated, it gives CASSPRDSVAKNIQYF.

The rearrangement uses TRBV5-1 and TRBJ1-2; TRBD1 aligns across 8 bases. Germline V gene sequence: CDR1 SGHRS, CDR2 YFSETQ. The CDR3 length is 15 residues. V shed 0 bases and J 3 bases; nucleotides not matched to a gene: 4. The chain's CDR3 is CASSLATRGHYGYTF. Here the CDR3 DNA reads TGCGCCAGCAGCTTGGCGACCAGGGGGCACTATGGCTACACCTTC.

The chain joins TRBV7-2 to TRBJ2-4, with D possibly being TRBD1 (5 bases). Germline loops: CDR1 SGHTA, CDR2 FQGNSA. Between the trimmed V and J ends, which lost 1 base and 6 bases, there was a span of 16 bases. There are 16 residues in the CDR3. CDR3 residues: CASSLESGASGNIQYF. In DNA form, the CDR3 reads TGTGCCAGCAGCTTAGAAAGTGGGGCCTCGGGAAACATTCAGTACTTC.

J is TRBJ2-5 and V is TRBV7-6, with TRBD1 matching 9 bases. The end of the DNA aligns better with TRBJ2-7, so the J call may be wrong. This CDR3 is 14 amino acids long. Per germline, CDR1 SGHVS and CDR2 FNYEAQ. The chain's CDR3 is CASSSDRGNYEQYF. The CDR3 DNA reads TGTGCCAGCAGCTCCGACAGGGGGAACTACGAGCAGTACTTC.

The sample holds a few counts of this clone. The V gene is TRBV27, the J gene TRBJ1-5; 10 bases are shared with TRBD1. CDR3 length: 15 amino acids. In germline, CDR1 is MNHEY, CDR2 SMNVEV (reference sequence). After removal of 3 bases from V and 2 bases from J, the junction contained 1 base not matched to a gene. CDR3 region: CASSFGTGGNQPQHF. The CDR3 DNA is TGTGCCAGCAGTTTCGGGACAGGGGGCAATCAGCCCCAGCATTTT.

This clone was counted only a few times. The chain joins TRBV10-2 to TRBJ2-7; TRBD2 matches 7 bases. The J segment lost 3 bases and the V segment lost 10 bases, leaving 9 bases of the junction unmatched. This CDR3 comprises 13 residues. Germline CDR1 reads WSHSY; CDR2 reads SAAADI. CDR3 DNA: TGCGCCACCACTAGGGGAGGGTACTACGAGCAGTACTTC. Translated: CATTRGGYYEQYF.

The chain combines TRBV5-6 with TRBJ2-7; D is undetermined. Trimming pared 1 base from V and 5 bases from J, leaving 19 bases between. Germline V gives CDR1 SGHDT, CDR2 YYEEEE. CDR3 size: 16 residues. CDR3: CASSLSSSATPHEQYF. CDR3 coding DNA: TGTGCCAGCAGCTTGAGCTCGAGCGCGACCCCCCACGAGCAGTACTTC.

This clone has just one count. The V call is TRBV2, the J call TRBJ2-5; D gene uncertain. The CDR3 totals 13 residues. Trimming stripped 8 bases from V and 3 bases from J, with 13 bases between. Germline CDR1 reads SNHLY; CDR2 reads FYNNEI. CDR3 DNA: TGTGCCAGCTACCAGTCTAGTGAAGAGACCCAGTACTTC. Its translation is CASYQSSEETQYF.

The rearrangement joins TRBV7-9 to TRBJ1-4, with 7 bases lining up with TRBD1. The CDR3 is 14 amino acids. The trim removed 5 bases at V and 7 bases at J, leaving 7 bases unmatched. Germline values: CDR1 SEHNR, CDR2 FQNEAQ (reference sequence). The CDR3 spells CASSDRDEGEKLFF. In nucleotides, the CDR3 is TGTGCCAGCAGCGACAGGGATGAGGGTGAAAAACTGTTTTTT.

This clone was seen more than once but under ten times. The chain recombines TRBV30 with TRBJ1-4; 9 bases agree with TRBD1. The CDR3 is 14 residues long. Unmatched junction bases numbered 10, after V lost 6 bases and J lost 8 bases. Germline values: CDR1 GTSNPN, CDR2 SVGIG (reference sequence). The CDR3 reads CACMDRGASEKLFF. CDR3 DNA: TGTGCCTGCATGGACAGGGGAGCTTCAGAAAAACTGTTTTTT.

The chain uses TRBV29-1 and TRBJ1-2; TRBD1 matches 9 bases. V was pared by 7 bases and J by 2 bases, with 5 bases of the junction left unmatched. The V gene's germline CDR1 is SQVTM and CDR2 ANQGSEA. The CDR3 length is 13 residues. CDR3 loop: CSARTGANYGYTF. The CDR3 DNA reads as TGCAGCGCTCGGACAGGGGCAAACTATGGCTACACCTTC.

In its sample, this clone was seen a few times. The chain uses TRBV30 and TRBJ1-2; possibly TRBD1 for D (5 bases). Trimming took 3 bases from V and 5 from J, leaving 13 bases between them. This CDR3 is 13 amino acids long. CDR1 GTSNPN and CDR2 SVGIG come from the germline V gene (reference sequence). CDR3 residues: CAWSDLGLYGYTF. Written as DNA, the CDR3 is TGTGCCTGGAGCGATCTGGGGCTTTATGGCTACACCTTC.

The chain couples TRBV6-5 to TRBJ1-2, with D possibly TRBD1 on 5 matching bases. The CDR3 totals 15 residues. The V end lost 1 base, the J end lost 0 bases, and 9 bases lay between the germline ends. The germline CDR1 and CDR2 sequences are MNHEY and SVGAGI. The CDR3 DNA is TGTGCCAGCAGTTACTGGAGACAGCCTAACTATGGCTACACCTTC. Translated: CASSYWRQPNYGYTF.

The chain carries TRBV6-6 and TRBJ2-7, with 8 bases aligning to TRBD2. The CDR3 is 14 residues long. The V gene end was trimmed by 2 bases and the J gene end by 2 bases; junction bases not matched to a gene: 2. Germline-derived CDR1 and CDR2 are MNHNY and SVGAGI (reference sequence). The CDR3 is CASSYGGGTYEQYF. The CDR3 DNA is TGTGCCAGCAGTTACGGCGGGGGGACCTACGAGCAGTACTTC.

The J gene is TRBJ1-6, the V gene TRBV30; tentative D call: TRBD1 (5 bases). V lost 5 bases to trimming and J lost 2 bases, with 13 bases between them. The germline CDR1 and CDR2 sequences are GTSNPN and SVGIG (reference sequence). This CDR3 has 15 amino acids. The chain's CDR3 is CAWQTDSTYNSPLHF. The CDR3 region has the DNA TGTGCCTGGCAGACCGACAGTACCTATAATTCACCCCTCCACTTT.